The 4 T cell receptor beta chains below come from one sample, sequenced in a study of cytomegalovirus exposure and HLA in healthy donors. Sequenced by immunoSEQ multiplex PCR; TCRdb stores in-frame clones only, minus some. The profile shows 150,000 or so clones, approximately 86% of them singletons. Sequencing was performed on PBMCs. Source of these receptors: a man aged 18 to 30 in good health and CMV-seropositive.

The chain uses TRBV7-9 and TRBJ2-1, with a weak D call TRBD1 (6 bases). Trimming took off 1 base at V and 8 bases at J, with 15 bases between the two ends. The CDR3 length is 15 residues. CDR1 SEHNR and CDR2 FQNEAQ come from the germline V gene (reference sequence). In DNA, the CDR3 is TGTGCCAGCAGCTTAGTGGGCAGGGGCCTCGATGAGCAGTTCTTC. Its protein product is CASSLVGRGLDEQFF.

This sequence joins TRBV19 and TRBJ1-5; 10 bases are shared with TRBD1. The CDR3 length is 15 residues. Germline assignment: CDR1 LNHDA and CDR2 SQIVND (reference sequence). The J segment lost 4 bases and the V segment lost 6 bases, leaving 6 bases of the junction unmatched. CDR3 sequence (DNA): TGTGCCAGTAGCACCGACAGGGGGCGGAATCAGCCCCAGCATTTT. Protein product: CASSTDRGRNQPQHF.

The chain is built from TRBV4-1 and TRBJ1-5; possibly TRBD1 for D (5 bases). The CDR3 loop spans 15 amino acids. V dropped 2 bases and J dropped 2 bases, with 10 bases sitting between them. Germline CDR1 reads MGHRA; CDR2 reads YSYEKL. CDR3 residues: CASSQRQGRNQPQHF. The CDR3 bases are TGCGCCAGCAGCCAACGGCAGGGCCGCAATCAGCCCCAGCATTTT.

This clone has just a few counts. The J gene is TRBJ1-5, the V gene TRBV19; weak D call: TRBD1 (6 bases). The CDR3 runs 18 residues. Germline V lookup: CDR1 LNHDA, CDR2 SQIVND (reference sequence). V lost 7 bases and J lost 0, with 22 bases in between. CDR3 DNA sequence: TGTGCCAGTACCGCTGGGGGCCACCGGATTTATAGCAATCAGCCCCAGCATTTT. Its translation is CASTAGGHRIYSNQPQHF.